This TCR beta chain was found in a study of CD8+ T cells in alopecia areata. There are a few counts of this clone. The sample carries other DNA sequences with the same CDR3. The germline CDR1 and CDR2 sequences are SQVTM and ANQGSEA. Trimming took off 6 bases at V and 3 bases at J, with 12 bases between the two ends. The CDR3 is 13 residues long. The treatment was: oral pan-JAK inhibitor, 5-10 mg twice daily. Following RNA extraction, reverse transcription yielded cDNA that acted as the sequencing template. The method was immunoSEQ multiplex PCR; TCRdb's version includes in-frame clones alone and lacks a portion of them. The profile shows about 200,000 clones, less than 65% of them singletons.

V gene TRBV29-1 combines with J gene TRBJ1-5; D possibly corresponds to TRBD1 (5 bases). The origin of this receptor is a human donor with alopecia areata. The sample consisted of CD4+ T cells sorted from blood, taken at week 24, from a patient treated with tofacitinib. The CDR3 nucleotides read TGCAGCGTCGCCAGGGCCCCCAATCAGCCCCAGCATTTT. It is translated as CSVARAPNQPQHF.